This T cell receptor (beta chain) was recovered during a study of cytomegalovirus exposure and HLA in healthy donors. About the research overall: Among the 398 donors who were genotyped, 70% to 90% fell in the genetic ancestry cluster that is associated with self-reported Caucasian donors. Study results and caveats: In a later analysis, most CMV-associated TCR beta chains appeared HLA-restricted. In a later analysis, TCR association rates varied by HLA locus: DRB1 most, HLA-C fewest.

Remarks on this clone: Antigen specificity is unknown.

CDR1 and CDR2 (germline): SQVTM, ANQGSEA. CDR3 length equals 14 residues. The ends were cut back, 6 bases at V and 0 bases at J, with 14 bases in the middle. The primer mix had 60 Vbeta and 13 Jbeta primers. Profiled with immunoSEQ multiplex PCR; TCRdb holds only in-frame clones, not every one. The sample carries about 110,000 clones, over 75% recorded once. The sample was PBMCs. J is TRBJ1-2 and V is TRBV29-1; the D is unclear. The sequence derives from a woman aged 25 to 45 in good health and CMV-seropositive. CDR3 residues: CSVAGQAANYGYTF. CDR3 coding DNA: TGCAGCGTCGCGGGCCAGGCCGCTAACTATGGCTACACCTTC.